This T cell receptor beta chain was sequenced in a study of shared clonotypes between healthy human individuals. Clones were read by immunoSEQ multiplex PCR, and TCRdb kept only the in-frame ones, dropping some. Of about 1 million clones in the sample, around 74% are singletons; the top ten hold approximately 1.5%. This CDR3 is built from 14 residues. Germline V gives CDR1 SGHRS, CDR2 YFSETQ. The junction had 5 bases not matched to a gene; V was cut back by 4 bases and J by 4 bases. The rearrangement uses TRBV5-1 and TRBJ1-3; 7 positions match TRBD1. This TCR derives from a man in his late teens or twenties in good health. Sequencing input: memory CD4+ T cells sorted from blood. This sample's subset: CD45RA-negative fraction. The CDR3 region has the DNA TGCGCCAGCAGCGCGGACAGGTCCGGAAACACCATATATTTT. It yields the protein CASSADRSGNTIYF.